This T cell receptor beta chain was retrieved from a study of T cell repertoires in cytomegalovirus infection. Background on the study: CMV infection and matching HLA type were both indicated by public TCR beta signatures.

TCRdb independently ran MiXCR on the reads; one entry per CDR3 protein. The sample lists fewer than 200,000 distinct CDR3 sequences; less than 25% were seen once. Study-wide findings and caveats: HLA-C-restricted CMV-specific TCR beta clonotypes were dominant in the ex vivo response. The study identified carriers of CMV plus the relevant HLA from cumulative public TCR beta family frequency.

CDR3 size: 12 residues. V shed 5 bases and J shed 4 bases, with 9 bases lying between them. Notes on this clonotype: The antigen remains undetermined.

The sequence came from a human donor in good health (CMV status not recorded). Some clones in this sample may be carry-over from other donors' samples. This chain links TRBV12-3 or TRBV12-4 with TRBJ2-7, with a tentative D call TRBD1 (5 bases). The source material was CD8+ T cells from cultured PBMCs, sampled from culture after CMV antigen stimulation. CDR3 DNA sequence: TGTGCCAGCAGTGACAGTCTTTACGAGCAGTACTTC. Protein: CASSDSLYEQYF.